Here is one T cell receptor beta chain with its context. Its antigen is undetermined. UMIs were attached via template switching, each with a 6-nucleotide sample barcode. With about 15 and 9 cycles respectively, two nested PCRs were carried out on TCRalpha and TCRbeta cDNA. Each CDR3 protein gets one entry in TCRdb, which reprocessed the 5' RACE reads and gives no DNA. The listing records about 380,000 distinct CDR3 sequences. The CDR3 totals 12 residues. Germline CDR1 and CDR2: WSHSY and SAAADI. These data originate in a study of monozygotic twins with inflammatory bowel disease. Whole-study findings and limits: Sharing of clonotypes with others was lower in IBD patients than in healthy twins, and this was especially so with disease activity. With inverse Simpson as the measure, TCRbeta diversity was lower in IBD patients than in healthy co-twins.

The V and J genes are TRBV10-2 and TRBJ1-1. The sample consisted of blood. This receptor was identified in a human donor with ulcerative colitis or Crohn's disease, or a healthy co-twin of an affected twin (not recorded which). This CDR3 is CASRVARTEAFF.